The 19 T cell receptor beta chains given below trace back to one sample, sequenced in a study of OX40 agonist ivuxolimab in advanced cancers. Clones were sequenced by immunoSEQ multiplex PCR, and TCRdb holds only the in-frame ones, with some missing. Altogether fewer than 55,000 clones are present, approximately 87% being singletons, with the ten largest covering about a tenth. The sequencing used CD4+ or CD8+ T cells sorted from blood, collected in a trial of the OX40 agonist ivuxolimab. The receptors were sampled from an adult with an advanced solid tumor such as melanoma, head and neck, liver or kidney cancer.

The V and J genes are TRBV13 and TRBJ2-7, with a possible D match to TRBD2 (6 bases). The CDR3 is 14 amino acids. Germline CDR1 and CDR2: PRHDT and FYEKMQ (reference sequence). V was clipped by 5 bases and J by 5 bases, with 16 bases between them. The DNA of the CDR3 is TGTGCCAGCAGCCCCCCCCTGGAGGGCCACGAGCAGTACTTC. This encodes CASSPPLEGHEQYF.

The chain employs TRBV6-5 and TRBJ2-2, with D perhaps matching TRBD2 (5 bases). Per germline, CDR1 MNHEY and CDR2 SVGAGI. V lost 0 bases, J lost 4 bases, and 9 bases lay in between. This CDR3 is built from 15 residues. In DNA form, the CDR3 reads TGTGCCAGCAGTTACTCCCGGGGTCTCACCGGGGAGCTGTTTTTT. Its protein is CASSYSRGLTGELFF.

CDR3 nucleotide sequence: TGTGCCAGCGGTAAGGGGGGTTCCTACAATGAGCAGTTCTTC. The encoded protein is CASGKGGSYNEQFF. The V and J genes are TRBV6-8 and TRBJ2-1; D possibly uses TRBD1 or TRBD2 (6 bases each). Germline V gene data show CDR1 as MNHGY and CDR2 as SAAAGT. The CDR3 spans 14 residues. Trimming pared 8 bases from V and 1 base from J, leaving 12 bases between.

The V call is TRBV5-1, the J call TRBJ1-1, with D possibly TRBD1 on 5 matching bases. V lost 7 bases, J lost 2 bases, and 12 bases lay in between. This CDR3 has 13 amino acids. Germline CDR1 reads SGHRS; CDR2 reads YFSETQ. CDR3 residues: CASGLTENTEAFF. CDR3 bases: TGCGCCAGCGGATTGACAGAAAACACTGAAGCTTTCTTT.

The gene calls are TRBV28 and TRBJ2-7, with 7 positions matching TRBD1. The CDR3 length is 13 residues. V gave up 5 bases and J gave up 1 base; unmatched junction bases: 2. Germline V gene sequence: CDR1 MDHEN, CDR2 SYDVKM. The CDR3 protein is CASSNRGSYEQYF. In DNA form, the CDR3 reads TGTGCCAGCAGTAACAGGGGTTCCTACGAGCAGTACTTC.

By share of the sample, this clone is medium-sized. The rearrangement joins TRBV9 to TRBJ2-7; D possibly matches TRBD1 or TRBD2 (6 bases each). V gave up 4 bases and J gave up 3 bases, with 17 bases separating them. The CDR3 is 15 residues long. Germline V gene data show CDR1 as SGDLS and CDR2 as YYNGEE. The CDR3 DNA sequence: TGTGCCAGCAGCCGGGGGATGGGGGGCCGCTACGAGCAGTACTTC. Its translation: CASSRGMGGRYEQYF.

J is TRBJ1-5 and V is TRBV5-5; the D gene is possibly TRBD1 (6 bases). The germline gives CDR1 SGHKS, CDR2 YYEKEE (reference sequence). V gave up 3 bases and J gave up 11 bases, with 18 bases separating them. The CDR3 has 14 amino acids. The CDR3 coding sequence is TGTGCCAGCAGCTCCGGGCAGGGGCTCCCCGCCCAGCATTTT. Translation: CASSSGQGLPAQHF.

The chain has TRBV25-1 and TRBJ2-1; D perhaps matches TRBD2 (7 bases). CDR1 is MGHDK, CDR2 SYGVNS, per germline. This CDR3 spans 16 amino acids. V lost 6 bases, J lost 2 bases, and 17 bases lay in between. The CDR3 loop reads CASRGEGTPTYNEQFF. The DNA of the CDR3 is TGTGCCAGCAGAGGGGAGGGGACACCGACCTACAATGAGCAGTTCTTC.

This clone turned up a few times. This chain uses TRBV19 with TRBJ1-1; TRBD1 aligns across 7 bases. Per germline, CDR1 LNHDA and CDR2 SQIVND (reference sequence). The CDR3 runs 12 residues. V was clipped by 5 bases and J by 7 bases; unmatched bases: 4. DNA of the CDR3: TGTGCCAGTAGTCCGCAGGGGGTTGAAGCTTTCTTT. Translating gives CASSPQGVEAFF.

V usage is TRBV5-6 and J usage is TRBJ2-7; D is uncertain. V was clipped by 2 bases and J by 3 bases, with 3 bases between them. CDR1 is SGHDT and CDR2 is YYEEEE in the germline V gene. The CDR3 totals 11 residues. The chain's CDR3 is CASSFVYEQYF. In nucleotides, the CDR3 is TGTGCCAGCAGCTTTGTCTACGAGCAGTACTTC.

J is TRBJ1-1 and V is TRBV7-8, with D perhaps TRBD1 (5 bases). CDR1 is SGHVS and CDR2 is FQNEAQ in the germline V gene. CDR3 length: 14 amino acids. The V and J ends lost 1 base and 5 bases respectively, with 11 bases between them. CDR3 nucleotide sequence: TGTGCCAGCAGCTTAGGGACACTCGGGACTGAAGCTTTCTTT. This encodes CASSLGTLGTEAFF. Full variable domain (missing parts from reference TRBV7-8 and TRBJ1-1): GAGVSQSPRYKVAKRGQDVALRCDPISGHVSLFWYQQALGQGPEFLTYFQNEAQLDKSGLPSDRFFAERPEGSVSTLKIQRTQQEDSAVYLCASSLGTLGTEAFFGQGTRLTVV.

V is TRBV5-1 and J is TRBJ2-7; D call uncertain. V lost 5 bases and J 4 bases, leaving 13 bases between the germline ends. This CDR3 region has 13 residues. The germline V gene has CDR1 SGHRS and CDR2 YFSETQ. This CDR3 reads CASRPTGRYEQYF. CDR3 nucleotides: TGCGCCAGCAGGCCCACGGGTCGGTACGAGCAGTACTTC.

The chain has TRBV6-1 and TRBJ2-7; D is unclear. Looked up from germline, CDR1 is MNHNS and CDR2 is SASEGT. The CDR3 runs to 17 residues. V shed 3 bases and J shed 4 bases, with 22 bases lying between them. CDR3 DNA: TGTGCCAGCAGTGACGTTAAGGTCTCGCGGATGTATTACGAGCAGTACTTC. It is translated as CASSDVKVSRMYYEQYF.

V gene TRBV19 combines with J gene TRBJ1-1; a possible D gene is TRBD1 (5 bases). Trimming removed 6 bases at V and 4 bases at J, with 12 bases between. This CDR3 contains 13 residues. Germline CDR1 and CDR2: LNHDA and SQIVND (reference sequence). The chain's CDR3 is CASRAPGTTEAFF. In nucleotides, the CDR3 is TGTGCCAGTAGGGCCCCGGGGACCACTGAAGCTTTCTTT.

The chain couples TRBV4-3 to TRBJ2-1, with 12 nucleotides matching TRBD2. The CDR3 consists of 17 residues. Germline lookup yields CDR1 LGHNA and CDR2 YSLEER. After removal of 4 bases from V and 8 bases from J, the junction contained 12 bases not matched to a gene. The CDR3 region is CASSPRTSGERVDEQFF. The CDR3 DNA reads TGCGCCAGCAGCCCCCGGACTAGCGGGGAAAGGGTCGATGAGCAGTTCTTC.

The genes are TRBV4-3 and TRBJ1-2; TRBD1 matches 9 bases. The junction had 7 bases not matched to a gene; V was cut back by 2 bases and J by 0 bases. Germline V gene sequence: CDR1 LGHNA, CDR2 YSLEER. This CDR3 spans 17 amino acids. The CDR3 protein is CASSQNDRGDTNYGYTF. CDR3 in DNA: TGCGCCAGCAGCCAAAATGACAGGGGGGATACTAACTATGGCTACACCTTC.

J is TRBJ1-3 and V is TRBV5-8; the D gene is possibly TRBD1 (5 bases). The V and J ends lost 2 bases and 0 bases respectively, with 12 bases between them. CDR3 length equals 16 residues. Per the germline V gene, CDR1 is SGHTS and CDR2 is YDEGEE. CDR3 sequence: CASSFRDRSSGNTIYF. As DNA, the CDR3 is TGTGCCAGCAGCTTTCGGGACCGCAGCTCTGGAAACACCATATATTTT.

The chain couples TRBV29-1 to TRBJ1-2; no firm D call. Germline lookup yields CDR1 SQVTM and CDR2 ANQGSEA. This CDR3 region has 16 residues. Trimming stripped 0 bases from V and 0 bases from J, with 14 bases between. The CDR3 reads CSVEDQVGFTNYGYTF. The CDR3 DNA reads TGCAGCGTTGAAGATCAGGTTGGCTTTACTAACTATGGCTACACCTTC. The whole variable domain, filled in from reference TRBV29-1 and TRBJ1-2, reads SAVISQKPSRDICQRGTSLTIQCQVDSQVTMMFWYRQQPGQSLTLIATANQGSEATYESGFVIDKFPISRPNLTFSTLTVSNMSPEDSSIYLCSVEDQVGFTNYGYTFGSGTRLTVV.

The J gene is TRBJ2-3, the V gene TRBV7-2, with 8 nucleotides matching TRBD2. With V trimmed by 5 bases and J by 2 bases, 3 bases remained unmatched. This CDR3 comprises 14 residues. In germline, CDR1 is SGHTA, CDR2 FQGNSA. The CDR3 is CASSPAGATDTQYF. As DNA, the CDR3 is TGTGCCAGCAGCCCAGCGGGAGCCACAGATACGCAGTATTTT.